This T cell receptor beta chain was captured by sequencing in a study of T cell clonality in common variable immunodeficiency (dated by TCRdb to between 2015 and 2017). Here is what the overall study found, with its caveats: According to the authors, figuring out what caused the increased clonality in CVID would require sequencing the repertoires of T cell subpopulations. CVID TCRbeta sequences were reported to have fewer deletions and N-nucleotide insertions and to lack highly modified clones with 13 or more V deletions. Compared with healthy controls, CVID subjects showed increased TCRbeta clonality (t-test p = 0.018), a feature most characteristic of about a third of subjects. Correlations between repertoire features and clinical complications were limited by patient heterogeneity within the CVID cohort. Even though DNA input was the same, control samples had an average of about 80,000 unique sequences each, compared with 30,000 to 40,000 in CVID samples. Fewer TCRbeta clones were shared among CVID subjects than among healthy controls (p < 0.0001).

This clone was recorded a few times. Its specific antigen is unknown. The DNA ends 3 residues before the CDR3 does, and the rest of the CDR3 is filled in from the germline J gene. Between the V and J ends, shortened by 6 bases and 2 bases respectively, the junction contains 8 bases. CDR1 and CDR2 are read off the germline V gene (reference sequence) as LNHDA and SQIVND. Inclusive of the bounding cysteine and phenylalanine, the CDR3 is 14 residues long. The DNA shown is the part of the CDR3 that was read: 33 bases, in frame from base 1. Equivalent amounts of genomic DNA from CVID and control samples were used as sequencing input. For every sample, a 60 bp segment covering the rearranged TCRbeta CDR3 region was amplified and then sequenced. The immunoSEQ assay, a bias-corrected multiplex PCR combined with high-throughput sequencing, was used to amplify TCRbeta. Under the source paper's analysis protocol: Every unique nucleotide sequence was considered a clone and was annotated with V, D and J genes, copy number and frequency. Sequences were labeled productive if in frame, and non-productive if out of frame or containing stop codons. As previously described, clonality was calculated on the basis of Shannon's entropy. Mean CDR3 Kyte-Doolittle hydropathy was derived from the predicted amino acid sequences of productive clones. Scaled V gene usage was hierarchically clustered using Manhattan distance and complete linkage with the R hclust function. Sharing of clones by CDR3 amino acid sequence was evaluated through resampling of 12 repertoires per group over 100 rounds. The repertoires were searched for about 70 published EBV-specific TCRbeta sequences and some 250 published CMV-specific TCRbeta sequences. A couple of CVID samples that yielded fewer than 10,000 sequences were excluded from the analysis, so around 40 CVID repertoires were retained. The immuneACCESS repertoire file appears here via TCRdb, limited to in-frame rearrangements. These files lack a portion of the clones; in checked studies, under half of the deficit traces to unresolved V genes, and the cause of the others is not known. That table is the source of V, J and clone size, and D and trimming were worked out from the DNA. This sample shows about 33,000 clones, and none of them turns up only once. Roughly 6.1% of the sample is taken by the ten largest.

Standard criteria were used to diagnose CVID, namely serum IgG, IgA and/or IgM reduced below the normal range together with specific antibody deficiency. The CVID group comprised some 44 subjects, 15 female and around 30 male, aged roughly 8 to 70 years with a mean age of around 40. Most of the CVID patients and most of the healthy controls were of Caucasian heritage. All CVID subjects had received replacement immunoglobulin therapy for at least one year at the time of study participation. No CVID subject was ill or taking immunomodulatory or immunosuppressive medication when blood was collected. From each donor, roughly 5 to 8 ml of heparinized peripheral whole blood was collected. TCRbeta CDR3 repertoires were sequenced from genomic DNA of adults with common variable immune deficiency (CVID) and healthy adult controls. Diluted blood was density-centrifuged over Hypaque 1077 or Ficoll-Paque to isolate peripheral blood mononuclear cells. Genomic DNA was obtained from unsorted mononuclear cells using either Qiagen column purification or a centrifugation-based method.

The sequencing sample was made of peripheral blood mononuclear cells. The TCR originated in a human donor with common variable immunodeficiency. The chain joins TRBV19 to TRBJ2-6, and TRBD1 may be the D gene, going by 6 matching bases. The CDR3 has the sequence CASSRTAGANVLTF. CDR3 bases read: TGTGCCAGTAGCCGGACAGCTGGGGCCAACGTC.